This T cell receptor beta chain emerged from a study of identical twins. Study results and limitations: Zero-insertion results could be subject to partial confounding by invariant MAIT and iNKT cells. Out-of-frame beta chain sequences displayed weaker excess sharing between twins.

This clonotype was counted only a few times. Its cognate antigen is unknown. There are 15 residues in the CDR3. The V gene lost 5 bases and the J gene lost 0 bases, with 14 bases spanning the gap. Per the germline V gene, CDR1 is DFQATT and CDR2 is SNEGSKA (reference sequence). Template switching created a universal primer site, and the cDNA included unique molecular identifiers. A single record per CDR3 protein comes from TCRdb applying MiXCR to the 5' RACE reads. This sample has about 220,000 distinct CDR3 sequences, with 7.5% found just once. These sequences were also reported in another study, on yellow fever vaccine responses in identical twins. That report notes: Reported findings indicate that twins' vaccine T cell responses seemed partially convergent, partially personalized.

This TCR came from a woman under 30 in good health. V gene TRBV20-1 combines with J gene TRBJ2-1; D possibly corresponds to TRBD2 (5 bases). The sequencing sample was made of CD8+ T cells sorted from blood. This CDR3 reads CSASAPGFSYNEQFF. The CDR3 DNA reads TGCAGTGCTTCCGCCCCGGGGTTCTCCTACAATGAGCAGTTCTTC.